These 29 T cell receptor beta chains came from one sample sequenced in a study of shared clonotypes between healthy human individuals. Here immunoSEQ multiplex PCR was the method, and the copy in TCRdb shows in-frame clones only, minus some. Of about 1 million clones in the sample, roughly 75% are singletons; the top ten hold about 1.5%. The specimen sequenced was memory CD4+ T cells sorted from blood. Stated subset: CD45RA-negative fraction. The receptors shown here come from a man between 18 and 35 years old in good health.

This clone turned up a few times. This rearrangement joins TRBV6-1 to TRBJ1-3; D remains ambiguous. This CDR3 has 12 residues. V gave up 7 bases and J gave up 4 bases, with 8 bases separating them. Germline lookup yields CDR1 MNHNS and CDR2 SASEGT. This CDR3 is CASTLGGNTIYF. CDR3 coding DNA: TGTGCCAGCACACTGGGAGGAAACACCATATATTTT.

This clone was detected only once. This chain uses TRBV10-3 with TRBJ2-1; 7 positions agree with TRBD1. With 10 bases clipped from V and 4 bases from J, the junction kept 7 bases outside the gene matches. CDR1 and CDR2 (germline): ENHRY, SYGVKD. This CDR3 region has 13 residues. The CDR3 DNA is TGTGCCACCAGCGAACAGGGGTACAATGAGCAGTTCTTC. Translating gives CATSEQGYNEQFF.

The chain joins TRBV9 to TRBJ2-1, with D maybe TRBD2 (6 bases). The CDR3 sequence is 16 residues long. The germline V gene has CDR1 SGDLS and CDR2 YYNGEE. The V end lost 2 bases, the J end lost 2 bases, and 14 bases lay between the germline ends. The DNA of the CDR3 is TGTGCCAGCAGCGTCCTCGGGAGAGGGGCCTACAATGAGCAGTTCTTC. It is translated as CASSVLGRGAYNEQFF.

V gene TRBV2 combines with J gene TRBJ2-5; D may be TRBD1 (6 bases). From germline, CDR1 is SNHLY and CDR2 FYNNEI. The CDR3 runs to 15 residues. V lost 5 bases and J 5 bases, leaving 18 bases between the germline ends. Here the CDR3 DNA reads TGTGCCAGCAGTTTACAGGGTATCCTGGGTGAGACCCAGTACTTC. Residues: CASSLQGILGETQYF.

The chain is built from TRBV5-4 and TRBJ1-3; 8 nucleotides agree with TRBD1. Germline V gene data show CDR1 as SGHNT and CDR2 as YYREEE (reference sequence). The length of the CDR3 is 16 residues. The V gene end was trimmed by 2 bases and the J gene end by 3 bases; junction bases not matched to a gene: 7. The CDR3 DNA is TGTGCCAGCAGCTTACCGGGGACAGGTTATGGAAACACCATATATTTT. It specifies CASSLPGTGYGNTIYF. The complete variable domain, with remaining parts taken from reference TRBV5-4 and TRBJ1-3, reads ETGVTQSPTHLIKTRGQQVTLRCSSQSGHNTVSWYQQALGQGPQFIFQYYREEENGRGNFPPRFSGLQFPNYSSELNVNALELDDSALYLCASSLPGTGYGNTIYFGEGSWLTVV.

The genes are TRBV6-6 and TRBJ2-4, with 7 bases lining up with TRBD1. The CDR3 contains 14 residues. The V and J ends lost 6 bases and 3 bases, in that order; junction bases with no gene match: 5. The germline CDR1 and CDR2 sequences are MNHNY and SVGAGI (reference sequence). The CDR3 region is CASSSRDSKNIQYF. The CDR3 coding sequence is TGTGCCAGCAGCTCCCGGGACAGCAAAAACATTCAGTACTTC.

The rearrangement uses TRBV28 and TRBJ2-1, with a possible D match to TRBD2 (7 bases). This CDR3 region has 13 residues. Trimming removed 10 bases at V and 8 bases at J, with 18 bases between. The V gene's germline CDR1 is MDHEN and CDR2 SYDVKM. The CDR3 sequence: CATWGGARDEQFF. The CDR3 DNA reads TGTGCCACCTGGGGGGGGGCGAGGGATGAGCAGTTCTTC. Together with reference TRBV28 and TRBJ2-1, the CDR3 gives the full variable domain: DVKVTQSSRYLVKRTGEKVFLECVQDMDHENMFWYRQDPGLGLRLIYFSYDVKMKEKGDIPEGYSVSREKKERFSLILESASTNQTSMYLCATWGGARDEQFFGPGTRLTVL.

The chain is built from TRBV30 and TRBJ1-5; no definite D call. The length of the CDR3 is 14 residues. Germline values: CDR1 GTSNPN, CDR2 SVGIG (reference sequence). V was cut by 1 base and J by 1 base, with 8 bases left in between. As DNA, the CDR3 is TGTGCCTGGAGTGACGGGTGGAGCAATCAGCCCCAGCATTTT. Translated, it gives CAWSDGWSNQPQHF.

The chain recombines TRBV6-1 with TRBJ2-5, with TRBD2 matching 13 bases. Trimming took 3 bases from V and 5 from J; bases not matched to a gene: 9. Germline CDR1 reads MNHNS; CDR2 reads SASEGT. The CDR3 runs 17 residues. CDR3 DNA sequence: TGTGCCAGCAGTGACCCAACTAGCGGGAGGGGTTGGGAGACCCAGTACTTC. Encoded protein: CASSDPTSGRGWETQYF.

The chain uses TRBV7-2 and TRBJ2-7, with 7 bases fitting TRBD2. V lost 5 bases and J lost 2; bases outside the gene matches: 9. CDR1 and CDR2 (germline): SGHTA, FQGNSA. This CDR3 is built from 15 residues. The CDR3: CASSRTRAGAYEQYF. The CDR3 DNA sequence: TGTGCCAGCAGCCGAACGCGGGCGGGAGCCTACGAGCAGTACTTC. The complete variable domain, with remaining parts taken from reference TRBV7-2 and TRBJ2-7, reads GAGVSQSPSNKVTEKGKDVELRCDPISGHTALYWYRQSLGQGLEFLIYFQGNSAPDKSGLPSDRFSAERTGGSVSTLTIQRTQQEDSAVYLCASSRTRAGAYEQYFGPGTRLTVT.

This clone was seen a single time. The CDR3 sequence is CASTPGQGANEQYF. DNA for the CDR3: TGTGCCAGTACCCCGGGACAGGGGGCGAACGAGCAGTACTTC. The chain is built from TRBV19 and TRBJ2-7, with 12 bases matching TRBD1. The CDR3 extends over 14 amino acids. Germline lookup yields CDR1 LNHDA and CDR2 SQIVND (reference sequence). Trimming removed 7 bases from V and 5 bases from J; junction bases left unmatched: 6.

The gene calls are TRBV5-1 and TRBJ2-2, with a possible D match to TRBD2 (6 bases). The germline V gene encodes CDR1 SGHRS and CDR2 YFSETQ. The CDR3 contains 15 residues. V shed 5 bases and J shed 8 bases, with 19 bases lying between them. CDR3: CASREGLTRSGELFF. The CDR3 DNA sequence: TGCGCCAGCAGGGAGGGACTCACCAGATCTGGGGAGCTGTTTTTT.

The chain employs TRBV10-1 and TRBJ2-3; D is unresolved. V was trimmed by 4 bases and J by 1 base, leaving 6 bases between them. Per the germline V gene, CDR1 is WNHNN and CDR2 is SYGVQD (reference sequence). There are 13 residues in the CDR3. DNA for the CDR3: TGCGCCAGCAGTGTTTCTCGCACAGATACGCAGTATTTT. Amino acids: CASSVSRTDTQYF.

The CDR3 spells CASSPGQGTNEKLFF. The CDR3 coding sequence is TGCGCCAGCAGCCCCGGACAGGGAACTAATGAAAAACTGTTTTTT. V gene TRBV4-1 combines with J gene TRBJ1-4; the match to TRBD1 covers 8 bases. The J segment lost 1 base and the V segment lost 4 bases, leaving 2 bases of the junction unmatched. The germline CDR1 and CDR2 sequences are MGHRA and YSYEKL. The CDR3 runs 15 residues.

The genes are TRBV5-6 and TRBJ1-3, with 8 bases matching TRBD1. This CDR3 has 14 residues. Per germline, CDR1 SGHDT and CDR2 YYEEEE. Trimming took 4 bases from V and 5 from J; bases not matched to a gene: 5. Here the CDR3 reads CASSRTGPRNTIYF. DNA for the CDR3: TGTGCCAGCAGCCGGACAGGGCCTCGAAACACCATATATTTT. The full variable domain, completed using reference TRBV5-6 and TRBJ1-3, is DAGVTQSPTHLIKTRGQQVTLRCSPKSGHDTVSWYQQALGQGPQFIFQYYEEEERQRGNFPDRFSGHQFPNYSSELNVNALLLGDSALYLCASSRTGPRNTIYFGEGSWLTVV.

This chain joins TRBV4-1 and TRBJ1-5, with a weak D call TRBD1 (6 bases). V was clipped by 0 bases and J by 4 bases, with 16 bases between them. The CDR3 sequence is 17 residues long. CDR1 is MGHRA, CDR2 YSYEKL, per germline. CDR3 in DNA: TGCGCCAGCAGCCAAGACGCGTGGGGGCAGGGGAATCAGCCCCAGCATTTT. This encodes CASSQDAWGQGNQPQHF.

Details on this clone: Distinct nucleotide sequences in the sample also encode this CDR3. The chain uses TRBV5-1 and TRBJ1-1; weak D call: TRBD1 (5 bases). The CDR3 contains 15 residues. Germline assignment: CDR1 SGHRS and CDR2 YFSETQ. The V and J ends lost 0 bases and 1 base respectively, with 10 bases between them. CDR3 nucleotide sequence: TGCGCCAGCAGCTTGGTGCAGGGAGCGAACACTGAAGCTTTCTTT. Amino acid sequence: CASSLVQGANTEAFF. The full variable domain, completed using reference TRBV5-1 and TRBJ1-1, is KAGVTQTPRYLIKTRGQQVTLSCSPISGHRSVSWYQQTPGQGLQFLFEYFSETQRNKGNFPGRFSGRQFSNSRSEMNVSTLELGDSALYLCASSLVQGANTEAFFGQGTRLTVV.

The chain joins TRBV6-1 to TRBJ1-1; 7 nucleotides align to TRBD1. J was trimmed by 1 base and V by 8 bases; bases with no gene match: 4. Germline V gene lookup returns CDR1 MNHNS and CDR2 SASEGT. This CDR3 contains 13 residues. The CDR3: CASSGQKNTEAFF. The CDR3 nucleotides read TGTGCCAGCTCGGGACAGAAGAACACTGAAGCTTTCTTT.

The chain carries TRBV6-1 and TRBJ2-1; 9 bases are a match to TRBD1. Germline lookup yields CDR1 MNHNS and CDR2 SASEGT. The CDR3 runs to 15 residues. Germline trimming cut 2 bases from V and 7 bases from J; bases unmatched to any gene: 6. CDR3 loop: CASSEWDREENEQFF. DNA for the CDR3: TGTGCCAGCAGTGAATGGGACAGGGAAGAGAATGAGCAGTTCTTC.

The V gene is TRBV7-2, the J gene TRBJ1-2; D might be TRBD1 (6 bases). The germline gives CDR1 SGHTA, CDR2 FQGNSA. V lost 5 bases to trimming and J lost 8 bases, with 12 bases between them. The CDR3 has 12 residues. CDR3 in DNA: TGTGCCAGCAGCACCACAGGGTCGGGCTACACCTTC. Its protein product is CASSTTGSGYTF.

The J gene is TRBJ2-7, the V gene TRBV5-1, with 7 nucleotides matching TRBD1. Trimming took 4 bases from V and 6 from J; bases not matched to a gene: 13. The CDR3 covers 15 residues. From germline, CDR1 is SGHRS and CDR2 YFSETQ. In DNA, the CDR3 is TGCGCCAGCAGCGCTGAGGGGGCGGGTGGTGGCGAGCAGTACTTC. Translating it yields CASSAEGAGGGEQYF.

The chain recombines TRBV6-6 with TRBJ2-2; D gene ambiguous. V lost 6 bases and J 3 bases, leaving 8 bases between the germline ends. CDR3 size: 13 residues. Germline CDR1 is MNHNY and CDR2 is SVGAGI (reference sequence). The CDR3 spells CASRTGYTGELFF. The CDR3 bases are TGTGCCAGCAGAACTGGATACACCGGGGAGCTGTTTTTT.

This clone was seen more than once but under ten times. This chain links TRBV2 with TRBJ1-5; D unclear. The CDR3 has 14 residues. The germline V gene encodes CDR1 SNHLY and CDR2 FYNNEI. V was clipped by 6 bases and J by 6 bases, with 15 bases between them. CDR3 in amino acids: CASSPTSNRQPQHF. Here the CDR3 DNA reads TGTGCCAGCAGCCCGACATCGAACCGTCAGCCCCAGCATTTT.

The CDR3 loop reads CASGPSSDRGSYEQYF. CDR3 bases: TGTGCTAGTGGCCCCTCATCGGACAGGGGGTCGTACGAGCAGTACTTC. The chain joins TRBV12-5 to TRBJ2-7; the match to TRBD1 covers 10 bases. Germline CDR1 is LGHNT and CDR2 is FRNRAP. This CDR3 is built from 16 residues. The J segment lost 4 bases and the V segment lost 6 bases, leaving 12 bases of the junction unmatched.

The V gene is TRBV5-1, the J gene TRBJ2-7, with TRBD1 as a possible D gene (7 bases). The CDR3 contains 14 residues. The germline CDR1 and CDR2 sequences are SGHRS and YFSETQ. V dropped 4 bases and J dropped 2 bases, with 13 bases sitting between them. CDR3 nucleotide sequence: TGCGCCAGCAGCACGGGGGACAGTGCCTACGAGCAGTACTTC. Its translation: CASSTGDSAYEQYF. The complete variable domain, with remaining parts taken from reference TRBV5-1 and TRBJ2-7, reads KAGVTQTPRYLIKTRGQQVTLSCSPISGHRSVSWYQQTPGQGLQFLFEYFSETQRNKGNFPGRFSGRQFSNSRSEMNVSTLELGDSALYLCASSTGDSAYEQYFGPGTRLTVT.

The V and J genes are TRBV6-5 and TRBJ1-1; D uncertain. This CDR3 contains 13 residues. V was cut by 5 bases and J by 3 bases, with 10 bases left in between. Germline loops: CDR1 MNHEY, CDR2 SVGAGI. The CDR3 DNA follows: TGTGCCAGCAGTGCAAAGGGATACACTGAAGCTTTCTTT. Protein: CASSAKGYTEAFF.

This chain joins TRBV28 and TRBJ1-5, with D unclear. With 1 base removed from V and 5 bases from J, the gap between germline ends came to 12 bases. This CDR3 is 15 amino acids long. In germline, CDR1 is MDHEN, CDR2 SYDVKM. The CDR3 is CASSLLGTFDQPQHF. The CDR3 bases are TGTGCCAGCAGTTTATTGGGTACATTCGATCAGCCCCAGCATTTT.

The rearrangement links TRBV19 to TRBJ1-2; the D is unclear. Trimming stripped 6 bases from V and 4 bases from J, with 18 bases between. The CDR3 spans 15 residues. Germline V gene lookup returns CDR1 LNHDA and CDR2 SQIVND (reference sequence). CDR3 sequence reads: CASSPSPGLTYGYTF. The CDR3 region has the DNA TGTGCCAGTAGCCCTAGTCCGGGCCTAACCTATGGCTACACCTTC.

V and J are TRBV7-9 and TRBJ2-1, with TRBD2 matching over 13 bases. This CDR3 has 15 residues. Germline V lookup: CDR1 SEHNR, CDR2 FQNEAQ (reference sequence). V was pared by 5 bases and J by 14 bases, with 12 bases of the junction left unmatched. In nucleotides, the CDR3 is TGTGCCAGCAGCGCAACCGGGACTAGCGGGGTTGGGAAGTTCTTC. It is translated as CASSATGTSGVGKFF.